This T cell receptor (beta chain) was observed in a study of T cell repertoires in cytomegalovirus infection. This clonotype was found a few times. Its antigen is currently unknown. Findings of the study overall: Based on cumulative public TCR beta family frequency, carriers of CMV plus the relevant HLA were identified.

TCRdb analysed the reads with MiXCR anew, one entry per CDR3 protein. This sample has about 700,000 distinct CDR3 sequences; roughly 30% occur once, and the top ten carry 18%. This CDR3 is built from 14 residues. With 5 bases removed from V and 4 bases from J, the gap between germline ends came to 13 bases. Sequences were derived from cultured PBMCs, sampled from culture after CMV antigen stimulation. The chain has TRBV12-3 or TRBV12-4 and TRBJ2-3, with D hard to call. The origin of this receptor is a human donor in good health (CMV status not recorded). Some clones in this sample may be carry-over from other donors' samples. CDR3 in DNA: TGTGCCAGCAGTGTATCGGGCCTCCCAGATACGCAGTATTTT. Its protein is CASSVSGLPDTQYF.